These T cell receptor gamma chains were read from a single sample in a study of intestinal T cells in coeliac disease. TCRdb called clones anew from the multiplex PCR reads with CATT. The table has around 970 gamma-chain clones, over 45% seen once; the top ten hold 10%. Sequencing input: a duodenal biopsy. Receptors originate from a human donor with celiac disease. Each CDR3 is given with its conserved first and last residue. Not every row has a clone size; where given, it reads once, few, many or a size class.

abundance: large; j_gene: TRGJ1/TRGJ2; v_gene: TRGV4; len: 14; CDR3nt: TGTGCCACCTGGGATGGGCCGGATTATTATAAGAAACTCTTT; CDR3aa: CATWDGPDYYKKLF
abundance: NA; j_gene: TRGJ1/TRGJ2; v_gene: TRGV8; len: 10; CDR3nt: TGTGCCACCTTGGCTTATAAGAAACTCTTT; CDR3aa: CATLAYKKLF
abundance: NA; j_gene: TRGJP1; v_gene: TRGV2; len: 19; CDR3nt: TGTGCCACCTGGGACGGGCCACGTTGTCGGGGGGCCACTGGTTGGTTCAAGATATTT; CDR3aa: CATWDGPRCRGATGWFKIF
abundance: large; j_gene: TRGJ1/TRGJ2; v_gene: TRGV2; len: 14; CDR3nt: TGTGCCACCTGGGACGGAACGAATTATTATAAGAAACTCTTT; CDR3aa: CATWDGTNYYKKLF
abundance: NA; j_gene: TRGJ1/TRGJ2; v_gene: TRGV4; len: 15; CDR3nt: TGTGCCACCTGGATCAATCCGAGGTGGACTGATAAGAAACTCTTT; CDR3aa: CATWINPRWTDKKLF
abundance: few; j_gene: TRGJ1/TRGJ2; v_gene: TRGV5; len: 13; CDR3nt: TGTGCCACCTGGGACGGTTCTTATTATAAGAAACTCTTT; CDR3aa: CATWDGSYYKKLF
abundance: NA; j_gene: TRGJ1/TRGJ2; v_gene: TRGV9; len: 15; CDR3nt: TGTGCCGTTGTGGGAGTGACCTCGAATTATTATAAGAAACTCTTT; CDR3aa: CAVVGVTSNYYKKLF
abundance: few; j_gene: TRGJ1/TRGJ2; v_gene: TRGV4; len: 13; CDR3nt: TGTGCCACCTGGGATTTAAATTATTATAAGAAACTCTTT; CDR3aa: CATWDLNYYKKLF
abundance: NA; j_gene: TRGJP1; v_gene: TRGV10; len: 16; CDR3nt: TGTGCTGCGTGGGAGACTAGAAATACCACTGGTTGGTTCAAGATATTT; CDR3aa: CAAWETRNTTGWFKIF
abundance: NA; j_gene: TRGJP1; v_gene: TRGV8; len: 12; CDR3nt: TGTGCCACCTGCGTACCTGGTTGGTTCAAGATATTT; CDR3aa: CATCVPGWFKIF
abundance: NA; j_gene: TRGJP1; v_gene: TRGV10; len: 11; CDR3nt: TGTGCTGCGGAGTTTGGTTGGTTCAAGATATTT; CDR3aa: CAAEFGWFKIF
abundance: NA; j_gene: TRGJP1; v_gene: TRGV10; len: 12; CDR3nt: TGTGCTGCGCGTACCACTGGTTGGTTCAAGATATTT; CDR3aa: CAARTTGWFKIF
abundance: NA; j_gene: TRGJP1; v_gene: TRGV8; len: 11; CDR3nt: TGTGCACCTGGGAATTTTGGGTTCAAGATATTT; CDR3aa: CAPGNFGFKIF
abundance: NA; j_gene: TRGJ1/TRGJ2; v_gene: TRGV2; len: 13; CDR3nt: TGTGCCATCTGGGAGCCGACTATTAATAAGAAACTCTTT; CDR3aa: CAIWEPTINKKLF
abundance: NA; j_gene: TRGJ1/TRGJ2; v_gene: TRGV9; len: 14; CDR3nt: TGTGCCTTGTGGGAGGTGCGGGGACGTTATAAGAAACTCTTT; CDR3aa: CALWEVRGRYKKLF
abundance: NA; j_gene: TRGJ1/TRGJ2; v_gene: TRGV10; len: 15; CDR3nt: TGTGCTGCGTGGGAGCCCCCCCCCTATTATTATAAGAAACTCTTT; CDR3aa: CAAWEPPPYYYKKLF
abundance: NA; j_gene: TRGJ1/TRGJ2; v_gene: TRGV4; len: 13; CDR3nt: TGTGCCAACCTGGGGATGCAATATTATAAGAAACTCTTT; CDR3aa: CANLGMQYYKKLF
abundance: NA; j_gene: TRGJP1; v_gene: TRGV2; len: 13; CDR3nt: TGTGCCACTGGGACGATCACTGGTTGGTTCAAGATATTT; CDR3aa: CATGTITGWFKIF
abundance: large; j_gene: TRGJP1; v_gene: TRGV10; len: 12; CDR3nt: TGTGCTGCGTCCACATTTGGTTGGTTCAAGATATTT; CDR3aa: CAASTFGWFKIF
abundance: NA; j_gene: TRGJP1; v_gene: TRGV5; len: 14; CDR3nt: TGTGCCACCTGGGACAACTTCACTGGTTGGTTCAAGATATTT; CDR3aa: CATWDNFTGWFKIF
abundance: few; j_gene: TRGJP; v_gene: TRGV9; len: 15; CDR3nt: TGTGCCTTGTGGGAGGTGCGAGAGTTGGGCAAAAAAAAGGTGTTC; CDR3aa: CALWEVRELGKKKVF
abundance: NA; j_gene: TRGJP1; v_gene: TRGV2; len: 12; CDR3nt: TGTGCCACCTGCGACACTGTTGGGTTCAAGATATTT; CDR3aa: CATCDTVGFKIF
abundance: NA; j_gene: TRGJP1; v_gene: TRGV2; len: 12; CDR3nt: TGTGCCACCTGGCGACACTGTTGGTTCAAGATATTT; CDR3aa: CATWRHCWFKIF
abundance: NA; j_gene: TRGJ1/TRGJ2; v_gene: TRGV8; len: 15; CDR3nt: TGTGCCACCTGGGATACCTCTGGTCAATATTATAAGAAACTCTTT; CDR3aa: CATWDTSGQYYKKLF
abundance: NA; j_gene: TRGJ1/TRGJ2; v_gene: TRGV3; len: 15; CDR3nt: TGTGCCACCTGGGACAGGCGGATTCCTTATTATAAGAAACTCTTT; CDR3aa: CATWDRRIPYYKKLF
abundance: NA; j_gene: TRGJ1/TRGJ2; v_gene: TRGV4; len: 12; CDR3nt: TGTGCCACCTGGTCGGGCGGTTATAAGAAACTCTTT; CDR3aa: CATWSGGYKKLF
abundance: NA; j_gene: TRGJ1/TRGJ2; v_gene: TRGV8; len: 12; CDR3nt: TGTGCCACCTGGACTGCCTTTATAAAGAAACTCTTT; CDR3aa: CATWTAFIKKLF
abundance: few; j_gene: TRGJ1/TRGJ2; v_gene: TRGV8; len: 14; CDR3nt: TGTGCACCTGGGATAGATTGGGGTGATTATAAGAAACTCTTT; CDR3aa: CAPGIDWGDYKKLF
abundance: NA; j_gene: TRGJP2; v_gene: TRGV3; len: 16; CDR3nt: TGTGCCACCTGGGACAGGGAAGGGAGTAGTGATTGGATCAAGACGTTT; CDR3aa: CATWDREGSSDWIKTF
abundance: NA; j_gene: TRGJP2; v_gene: TRGV10; len: 20; CDR3nt: TGTGCTGCGTGGGATTATATAAGGGGTTTGCTTGTAGTTAGTGATTGGATCAAGACGTTT; CDR3aa: CAAWDYIRGLLVVSDWIKTF
abundance: NA; j_gene: TRGJ1/TRGJ2; v_gene: TRGV9; len: 11; CDR3nt: TGTGCCTTGTGGGAAAAGGGGGTGAAACTCTTT; CDR3aa: CALWEKGVKLF
abundance: large; j_gene: TRGJ1/TRGJ2; v_gene: TRGV4; len: 11; CDR3nt: TGTGCCACCACAGGTAGGCATAAGAAACTCTTT; CDR3aa: CATTGRHKKLF
abundance: large; j_gene: TRGJ1/TRGJ2; v_gene: TRGV4; len: 10; CDR3nt: TGTGCCACCTGGGATGTTGGGAAACTCTTT; CDR3aa: CATWDVGKLF
abundance: NA; j_gene: TRGJ1/TRGJ2; v_gene: TRGV10; len: 13; CDR3nt: TGTGCTGCGTGGGATTCGGTATGTTATAAGAAACTCTTT; CDR3aa: CAAWDSVCYKKLF
abundance: NA; j_gene: TRGJ1/TRGJ2; v_gene: TRGV2; len: 12; CDR3nt: TGTGCCGACCTGGCCAGGTATTATAAGAAACTCTTT; CDR3aa: CADLARYYKKLF
abundance: few; j_gene: TRGJP1; v_gene: TRGV3; len: 16; CDR3nt: TGTGCCACCTGGGACAGGAAAAATACCACTGGTTGGTTCAAGATATTT; CDR3aa: CATWDRKNTTGWFKIF
abundance: NA; j_gene: TRGJ1/TRGJ2; v_gene: TRGV5; len: 12; CDR3nt: TGTGCCACCTGGACATGGCTGTATAAGAAACTCTTT; CDR3aa: CATWTWLYKKLF
abundance: NA; j_gene: TRGJP1; v_gene: TRGV10; len: 15; CDR3nt: TGTGCTGCGGTGGCACAACCCTTCACTGGTTGGTTCAAGATATTT; CDR3aa: CAAVAQPFTGWFKIF